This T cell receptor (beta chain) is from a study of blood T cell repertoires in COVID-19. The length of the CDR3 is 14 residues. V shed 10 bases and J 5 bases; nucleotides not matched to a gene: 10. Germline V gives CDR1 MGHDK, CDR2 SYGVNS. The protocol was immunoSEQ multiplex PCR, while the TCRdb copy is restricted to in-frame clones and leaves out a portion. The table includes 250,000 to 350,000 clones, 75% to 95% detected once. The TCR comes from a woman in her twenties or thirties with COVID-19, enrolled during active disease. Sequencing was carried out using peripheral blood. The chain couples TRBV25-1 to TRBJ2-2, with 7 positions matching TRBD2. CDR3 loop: CATGTVGGTGELFF. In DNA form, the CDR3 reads TGTGCCACGGGGACGGTGGGAGGGACCGGGGAGCTGTTTTTT.